This T cell receptor (beta chain) was obtained from a study of T-cell memory formation after mild COVID-19. Study details: The study found TCR clusters largely donor specific. Broader study findings: Confirmation of SARS-CoV-2 specificity was lacking for second-wave clones peaking day 37.

V gave up 6 bases and J gave up 7 bases; unmatched junction bases: 7. Germline CDR1 is MNHNS and CDR2 is SASEGT. This CDR3 spans 13 amino acids. This clonotype was detected only a few times. Its antigen is not known. TCR alpha and TCR beta cDNA libraries carrying sample barcodes and UMIs came from 5'RACE with constant-segment primers. TCRdb passed the 5' RACE reads through MiXCR, listing each CDR3 protein once. The table records about 400,000 distinct CDR3 sequences, 24% of them present only once. The sample taken for sequencing was PBMCs or a T cell subset sorted from them (not recorded which). This receptor was identified in an adult woman who had mild COVID-19 (a few samples of this study predate the infection). Cell type and time point are not known. V usage is TRBV6-1 and J usage is TRBJ2-7, with 9 bases fitting TRBD1. This CDR3 is CASRAGTGSEQYF. CDR3 coding DNA: TGTGCCAGCAGGGCCGGGACAGGGTCGGAGCAGTACTTC.